Below, 11 T cell receptor beta chains from the same sample are listed, as sequenced in a study of regulatory T cells in long-lasting Graves disease. Indicated time point: newly diagnosed GD, antithyroid drugs for less than 3 months. RNA isolated from PBMCs was used to make the TCR library. Construction of TCR beta libraries relied on iRepertoire HTBI primers and on Arm-PCR targeting CDR3 regions. MiXCR, run by TCRdb on the multiplex PCR reads, gives a single entry per CDR3 protein. The sample records roughly 500,000 distinct CDR3 sequences, about 13% being singletons. This same sample was also part of a study on T cells in Graves' hyperthyroidism and ophthalmopathy.

The specimen comprised peripheral blood mononuclear cells (PBMCs), sampled at new diagnosis, from a patient treated with antithyroid drugs. The receptors stem from a man under 40 with Graves disease.

The V and J genes are TRBV20-1 and TRBJ1-2, with a possible D match to TRBD1 (5 bases). The germline V gene has CDR1 DFQATT and CDR2 SNEGSKA (reference sequence). The CDR3 has 13 residues. V gave up 6 bases and J gave up 5 bases, with 16 bases separating them. CDR3 coding DNA: TGCAGTGCCCCGTGGAGGGCAGGGTATGGCTACACCTTC. Amino acid sequence: CSAPWRAGYGYTF.

This clonotype has a handful of counts. The chain employs TRBV18 and TRBJ2-7; D is unclear. The germline V and J ends were trimmed by 0 bases and 7 bases, with 13 bases remaining between them. Germline CDR1 KGHSH, CDR2 LQKENI. The length of the CDR3 is 14 residues. The CDR3 loop reads CASSPPVPKREQYF. The CDR3 nucleotides are TGTGCCAGCTCACCACCAGTACCCAAGAGGGAGCAGTACTTC.

This clonotype was detected many times. The chain combines TRBV7-9 with TRBJ2-7; D might be TRBD1 (6 bases). Germline CDR1 and CDR2: SEHNR and FQNEAQ (reference sequence). This CDR3 region has 14 residues. V lost 1 base to trimming and J lost 5 bases, with 12 bases between them. CDR3 loop: CASSLVSGAHEQYF. The CDR3 bases are TGTGCCAGCAGCTTAGTTTCAGGGGCCCACGAGCAGTACTTC. The full variable domain, completed using reference TRBV7-9 and TRBJ2-7, is DTGVSQNPRHKITKRGQNVTFRCDPISEHNRLYWYRQTLGQGPEFLTYFQNEAQLEKSRLLSDRFSAERPKGSFSTLEIQRTEQGDSAMYLCASSLVSGAHEQYFGPGTRLTVT.

V is TRBV29-1 and J is TRBJ2-5, with a weak D call TRBD1 (6 bases). From germline, CDR1 is SQVTM and CDR2 ANQGSEA. CDR3 size: 15 residues. With 7 bases removed from V and 2 bases from J, the gap between germline ends came to 20 bases. CDR3 nucleotides: TGCAGCGCCGAAGGGAGTCAGGGGTCACAAGAGACCCAGTACTTC. Its protein is CSAEGSQGSQETQYF.

This clonotype was recorded at least ten times. The chain carries TRBV11-2 and TRBJ2-1; no clear D. Germline V lookup: CDR1 SGHAT, CDR2 FQNNGV. The ends were cut back, 5 bases at V and 10 bases at J, with 12 bases in the middle. The CDR3 totals 12 residues. CDR3 sequence: CASSLVAREQFF. The CDR3 DNA follows: TGTGCCAGCAGCCTAGTTGCCCGGGAGCAGTTCTTC. The complete variable domain, with remaining parts taken from reference TRBV11-2 and TRBJ2-1, reads EAGVAQSPRYKIIEKRQSVAFWCNPISGHATLYWYQQILGQGPKLLIQFQNNGVVDDSQLPKDRFSAERLKGVDSTLKIQPAKLEDSAVYLCASSLVAREQFFGPGTRLTVL.

This chain links TRBV2 with TRBJ2-3, with D possibly called TRBD1 or TRBD2 (5 bases each). The CDR3 extends over 12 amino acids. Trimming took off 10 bases at V and 4 bases at J, with 12 bases between the two ends. Germline V gives CDR1 SNHLY, CDR2 FYNNEI. CDR3 sequence reads: CAIVGVADTQYF. In nucleotides, the CDR3 is TGTGCCATCGTGGGGGTCGCAGATACGCAGTATTTT.

A remark on this clonotype: This may come from a read error, since a much larger clone is one base off. This chain joins TRBV13 and TRBJ1-1; D is unclear. The CDR3 is 11 amino acids. Germline CDR1 PRHDT, CDR2 FYEKMQ (reference sequence). The CDR3 nucleotides read TGTGCCAACAGCTTAGTTTCTGAAGCTTTCTTT. Translated, it gives CANSLVSEAFF.

The rearrangement links TRBV7-2 to TRBJ2-7; the match to TRBD2 covers 12 bases. Germline CDR1 reads SGHTA; CDR2 reads FQGNSA. The trim removed 0 bases at V and 2 bases at J, leaving 2 bases unmatched. This CDR3 is built from 16 residues. Written as DNA, the CDR3 is TGTGCCAGCAGCTTAGCCAGGACTAGCGGGGCCTACGAGCAGTACTTC. Its protein is CASSLARTSGAYEQYF.

This clonotype was seen ten or more times. The genes are TRBV11-2 and TRBJ2-5, with no clear D. There are 14 residues in the CDR3. V lost 4 bases, J lost 5 bases, and 14 bases lay in between. The germline V gene encodes CDR1 SGHAT and CDR2 FQNNGV. CDR3 sequence: CASSSSFSLETQYF. The CDR3 nucleotides are TGTGCCAGCAGCTCCTCATTTAGTTTGGAGACCCAGTACTTC.

This clonotype was recorded at least ten times. This chain joins TRBV29-1 and TRBJ2-7, with 8 bases aligning to TRBD1. Germline V lookup: CDR1 SQVTM, CDR2 ANQGSEA. The CDR3 runs to 15 residues. Trimming at V came to 7 bases and at J to 6 bases, leaving 17 bases not matched to a gene. The CDR3 DNA sequence: TGCAGCGCCGAAGGATCGAGACAGGGGACCTCCGAGCAGTACTTC. Protein product: CSAEGSRQGTSEQYF.

There are many counts of this clonotype. The gene calls are TRBV12-3 or TRBV12-4 and TRBJ2-7; the match to TRBD2 covers 9 bases. The CDR3 covers 15 residues. With V trimmed by 6 bases and J by 5 bases, 11 bases remained unmatched. The CDR3 nucleotides are TGTGCCAGCAGCCCGCCGATAGCGGGAGAGGACGAGCAGTACTTC. It yields the protein CASSPPIAGEDEQYF.